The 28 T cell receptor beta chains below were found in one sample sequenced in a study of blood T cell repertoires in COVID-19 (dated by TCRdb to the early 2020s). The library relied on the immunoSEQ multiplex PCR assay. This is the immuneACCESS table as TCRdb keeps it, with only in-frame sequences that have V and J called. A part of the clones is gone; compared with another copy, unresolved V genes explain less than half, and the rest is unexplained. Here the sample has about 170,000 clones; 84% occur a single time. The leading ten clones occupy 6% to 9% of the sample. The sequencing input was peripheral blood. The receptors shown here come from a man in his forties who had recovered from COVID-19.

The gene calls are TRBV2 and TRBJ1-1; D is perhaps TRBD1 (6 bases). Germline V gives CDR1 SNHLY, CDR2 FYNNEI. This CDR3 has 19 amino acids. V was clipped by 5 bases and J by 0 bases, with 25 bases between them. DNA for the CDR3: TGTGCCAGCAGTAAGGGGGACACGAGTTCGGCGGGTATGAACACTGAAGCTTTCTTT. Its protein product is CASSKGDTSSAGMNTEAFF.

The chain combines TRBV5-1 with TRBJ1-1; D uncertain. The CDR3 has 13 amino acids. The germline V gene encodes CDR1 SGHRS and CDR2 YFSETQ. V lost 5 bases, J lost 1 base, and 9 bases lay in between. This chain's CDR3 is CASSLTGNTEAFF. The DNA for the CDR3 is TGCGCCAGCAGTCTGACTGGGAACACTGAAGCTTTCTTT.

In DNA, the CDR3 is TGTGCCAGCAGGCCGGGACAGGGGACCCCCTACGAGCAGTACTTC. Translated, it gives CASRPGQGTPYEQYF. V and J are TRBV28 and TRBJ2-7; 10 positions match TRBD1. The CDR3 runs 15 residues. Germline V gene lookup returns CDR1 MDHEN and CDR2 SYDVKM. V lost 6 bases, J lost 2 bases, and 7 bases stayed unmatched.

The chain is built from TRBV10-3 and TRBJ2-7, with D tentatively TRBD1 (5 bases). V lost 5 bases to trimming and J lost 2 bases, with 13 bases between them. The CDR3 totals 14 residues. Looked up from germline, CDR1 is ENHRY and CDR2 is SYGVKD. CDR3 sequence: CAISSTGAAYEQYF. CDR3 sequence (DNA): TGTGCCATCAGTTCAACTGGGGCAGCCTACGAGCAGTACTTC.

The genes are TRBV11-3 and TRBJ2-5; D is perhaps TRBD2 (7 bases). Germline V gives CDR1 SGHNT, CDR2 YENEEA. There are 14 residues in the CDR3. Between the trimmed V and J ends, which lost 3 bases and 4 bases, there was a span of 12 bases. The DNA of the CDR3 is TGTGCCAGCAGCTTCCCCGGGGGGCGAGAGACCCAGTACTTC. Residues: CASSFPGGRETQYF.

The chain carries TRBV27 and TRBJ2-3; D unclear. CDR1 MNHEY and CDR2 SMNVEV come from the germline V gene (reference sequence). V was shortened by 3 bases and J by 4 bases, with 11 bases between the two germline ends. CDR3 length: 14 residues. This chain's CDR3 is CASSFGGPPDTQYF. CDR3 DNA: TGTGCCAGCAGTTTTGGCGGCCCGCCAGATACGCAGTATTTT.

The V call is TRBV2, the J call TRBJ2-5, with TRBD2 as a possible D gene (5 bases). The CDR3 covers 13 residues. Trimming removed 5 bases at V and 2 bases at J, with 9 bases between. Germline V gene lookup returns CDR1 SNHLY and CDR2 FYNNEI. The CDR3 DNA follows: TGTGCCAGCAGTAACGGGATTCAAGAGACCCAGTACTTC. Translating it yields CASSNGIQETQYF.

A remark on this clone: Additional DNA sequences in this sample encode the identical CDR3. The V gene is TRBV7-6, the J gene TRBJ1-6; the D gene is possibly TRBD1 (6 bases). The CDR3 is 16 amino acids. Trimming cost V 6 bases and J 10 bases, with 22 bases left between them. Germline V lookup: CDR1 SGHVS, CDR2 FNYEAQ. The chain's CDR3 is CASSLDRPHTGSPLHF. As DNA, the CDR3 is TGTGCCAGCAGTCTCGACAGGCCACACACCGGCTCACCCCTCCACTTT.

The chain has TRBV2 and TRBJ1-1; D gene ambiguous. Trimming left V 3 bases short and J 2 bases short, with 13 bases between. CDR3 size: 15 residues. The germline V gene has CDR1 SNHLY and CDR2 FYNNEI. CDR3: CASSEETAANTEAFF. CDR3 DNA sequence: TGTGCCAGCAGTGAGGAGACGGCAGCTAACACTGAAGCTTTCTTT.

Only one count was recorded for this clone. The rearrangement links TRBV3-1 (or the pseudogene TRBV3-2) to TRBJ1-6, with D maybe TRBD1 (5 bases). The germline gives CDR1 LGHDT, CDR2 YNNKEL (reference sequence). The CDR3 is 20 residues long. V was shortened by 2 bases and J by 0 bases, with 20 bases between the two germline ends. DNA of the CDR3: TGTGCCAGCAGCCAAAGTCACTTGACAGCTGATAGCTCCTATAATTCACCCCTCCACTTT. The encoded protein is CASSQSHLTADSSYNSPLHF.

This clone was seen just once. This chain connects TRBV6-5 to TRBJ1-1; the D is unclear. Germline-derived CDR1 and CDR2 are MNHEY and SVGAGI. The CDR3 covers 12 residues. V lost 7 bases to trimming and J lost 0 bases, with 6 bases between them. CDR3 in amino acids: CASIRVNTEAFF. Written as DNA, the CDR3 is TGTGCCAGCATTCGGGTGAACACTGAAGCTTTCTTT.

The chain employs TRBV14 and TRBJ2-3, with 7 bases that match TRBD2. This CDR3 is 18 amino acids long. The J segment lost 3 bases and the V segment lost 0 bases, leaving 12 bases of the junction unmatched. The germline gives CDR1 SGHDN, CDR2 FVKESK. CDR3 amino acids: CASSQDSSGRALTDTQYF. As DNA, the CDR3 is TGTGCCAGCAGCCAAGACAGCAGTGGGAGGGCCTTGACAGATACGCAGTATTTT.

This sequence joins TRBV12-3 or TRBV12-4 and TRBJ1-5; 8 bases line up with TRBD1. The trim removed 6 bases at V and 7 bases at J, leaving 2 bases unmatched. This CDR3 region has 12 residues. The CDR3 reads CASRAGGQPQHF. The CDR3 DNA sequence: TGTGCCAGCAGGGCAGGGGGCCAGCCCCAGCATTTT.

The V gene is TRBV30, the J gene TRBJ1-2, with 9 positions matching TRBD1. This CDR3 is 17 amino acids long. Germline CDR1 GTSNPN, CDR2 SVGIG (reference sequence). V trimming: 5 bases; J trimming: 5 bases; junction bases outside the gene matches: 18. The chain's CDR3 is CAWDAAPGTGFFYGYTF. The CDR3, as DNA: TGTGCCTGGGATGCCGCCCCCGGGACAGGGTTCTTTTATGGCTACACCTTC. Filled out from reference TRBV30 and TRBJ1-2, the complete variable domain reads SQTIHQWPATLVQPVGSPLSLECTVEGTSNPNLYWYRQAAGRGLQLLFYSVGIGQISSEVPQNLSASRPQDRQFILSSKKLLLSDSGFYLCAWDAAPGTGFFYGYTFGSGTRLTVV.

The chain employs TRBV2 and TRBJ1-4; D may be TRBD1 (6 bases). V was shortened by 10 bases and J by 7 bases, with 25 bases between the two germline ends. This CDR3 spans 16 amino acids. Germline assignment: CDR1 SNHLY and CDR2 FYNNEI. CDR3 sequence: CATTKGRTATAEKLFF. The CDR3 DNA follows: TGTGCCACCACAAAGGGCCGGACAGCGACCGCTGAAAAACTGTTTTTT.

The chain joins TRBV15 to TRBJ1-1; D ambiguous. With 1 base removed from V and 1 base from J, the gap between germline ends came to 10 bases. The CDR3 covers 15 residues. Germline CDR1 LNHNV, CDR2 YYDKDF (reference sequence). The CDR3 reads CATSRGGEQNTEAFF. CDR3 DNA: TGTGCCACCAGCAGAGGAGGAGAGCAGAACACTGAAGCTTTCTTT.

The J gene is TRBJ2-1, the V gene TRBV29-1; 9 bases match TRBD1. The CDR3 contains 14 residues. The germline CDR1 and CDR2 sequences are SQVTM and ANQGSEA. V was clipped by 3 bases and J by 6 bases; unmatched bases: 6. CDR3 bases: TGCAGCGTTGATCGGGGGGACAGGGTCAATGAGCAGTTCTTC. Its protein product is CSVDRGDRVNEQFF.

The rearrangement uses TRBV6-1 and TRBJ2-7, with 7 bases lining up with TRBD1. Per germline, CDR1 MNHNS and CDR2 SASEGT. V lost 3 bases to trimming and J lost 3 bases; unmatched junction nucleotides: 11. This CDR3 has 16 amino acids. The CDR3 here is CASSDTGVIDFYEQYF. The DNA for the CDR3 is TGTGCCAGCAGTGATACAGGGGTTATAGATTTCTACGAGCAGTACTTC.

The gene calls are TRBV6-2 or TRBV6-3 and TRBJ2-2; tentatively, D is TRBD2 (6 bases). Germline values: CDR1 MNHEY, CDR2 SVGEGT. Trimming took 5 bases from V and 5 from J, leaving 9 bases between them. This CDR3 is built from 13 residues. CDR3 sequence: CASSILATGELFF. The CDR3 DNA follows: TGTGCCAGCAGTATCCTAGCGACCGGGGAGCTGTTTTTT.

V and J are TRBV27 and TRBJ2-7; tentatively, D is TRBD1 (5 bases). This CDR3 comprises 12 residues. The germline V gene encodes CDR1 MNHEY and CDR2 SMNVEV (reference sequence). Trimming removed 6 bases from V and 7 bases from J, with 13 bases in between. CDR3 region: CASRPGMGEQYF. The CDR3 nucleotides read TGTGCCAGCAGACCAGGGATGGGAGAGCAGTACTTC.

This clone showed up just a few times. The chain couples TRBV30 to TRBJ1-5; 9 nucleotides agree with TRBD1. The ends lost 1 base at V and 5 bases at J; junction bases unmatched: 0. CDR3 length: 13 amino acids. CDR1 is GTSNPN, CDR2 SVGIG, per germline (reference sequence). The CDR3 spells CAWSGTGDQPQHF. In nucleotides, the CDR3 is TGTGCCTGGAGTGGGACAGGGGATCAGCCCCAGCATTTT. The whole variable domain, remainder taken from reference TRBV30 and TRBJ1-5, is SQTIHQWPATLVQPVGSPLSLECTVEGTSNPNLYWYRQAAGRGLQLLFYSVGIGQISSEVPQNLSASRPQDRQFILSSKKLLLSDSGFYLCAWSGTGDQPQHFGDGTRLSIL.

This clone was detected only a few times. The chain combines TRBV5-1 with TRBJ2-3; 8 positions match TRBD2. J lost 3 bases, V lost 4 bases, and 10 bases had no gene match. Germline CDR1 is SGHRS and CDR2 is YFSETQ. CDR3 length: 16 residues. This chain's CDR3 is CASSDGRSSGTDTQYF. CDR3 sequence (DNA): TGCGCCAGCAGCGATGGGAGGTCTAGCGGGACAGATACGCAGTATTTT.

The CDR3: CASSLRGQGPQETQYF. DNA for the CDR3: TGTGCCAGCAGCTTACGGGGACAGGGACCACAAGAGACCCAGTACTTC. This rearrangement joins TRBV7-2 to TRBJ2-5, with 9 nucleotides matching TRBD1. The CDR3 runs 16 residues. From germline, CDR1 is SGHTA and CDR2 FQGNSA. Germline trimming cut 2 bases from V and 2 bases from J; bases unmatched to any gene: 6.

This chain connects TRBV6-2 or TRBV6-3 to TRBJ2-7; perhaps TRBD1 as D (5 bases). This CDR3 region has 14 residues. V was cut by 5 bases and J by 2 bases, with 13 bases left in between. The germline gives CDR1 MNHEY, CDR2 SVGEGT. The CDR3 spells CASSHPDSTYEQYF. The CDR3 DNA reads TGTGCCAGCAGTCACCCCGACAGTACCTACGAGCAGTACTTC.

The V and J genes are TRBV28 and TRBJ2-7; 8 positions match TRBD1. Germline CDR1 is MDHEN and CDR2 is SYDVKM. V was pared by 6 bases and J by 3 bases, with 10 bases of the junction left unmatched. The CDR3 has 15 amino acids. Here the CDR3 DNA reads TGTGCCAGCAGCTCGACAGGGGCCCCCTACTACGAGCAGTACTTC. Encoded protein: CASSSTGAPYYEQYF.

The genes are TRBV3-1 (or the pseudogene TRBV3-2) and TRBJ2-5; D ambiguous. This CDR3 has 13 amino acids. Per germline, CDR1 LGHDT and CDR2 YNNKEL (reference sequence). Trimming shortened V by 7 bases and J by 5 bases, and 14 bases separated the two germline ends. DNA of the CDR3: TGTGCCAGCATTTCGCCGAACGGTGAGACCCAGTACTTC. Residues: CASISPNGETQYF.

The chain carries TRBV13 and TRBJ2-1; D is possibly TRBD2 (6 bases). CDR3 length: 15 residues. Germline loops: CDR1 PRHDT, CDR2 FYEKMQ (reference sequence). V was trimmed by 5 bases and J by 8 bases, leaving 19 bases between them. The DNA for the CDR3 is TGTGCCAGCAGCCCCGGGGCGGGACCTTTGTATGAGCAGTTCTTC. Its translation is CASSPGAGPLYEQFF. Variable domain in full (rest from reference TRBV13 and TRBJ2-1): AAGVIQSPRHLIKEKRETATLKCYPIPRHDTVYWYQQGPGQDPQFLISFYEKMQSDKGSIPDRFSAQQFSDYHSELNMSSLELGDSALYFCASSPGAGPLYEQFFGPGTRLTVL.

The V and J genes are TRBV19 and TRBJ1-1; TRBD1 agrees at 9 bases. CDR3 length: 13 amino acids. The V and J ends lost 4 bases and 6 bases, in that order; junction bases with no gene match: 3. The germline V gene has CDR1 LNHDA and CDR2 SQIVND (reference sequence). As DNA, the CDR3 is TGTGCCAGTAGTAAGGACAGGGGACCTGAAGCTTTCTTT. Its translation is CASSKDRGPEAFF.